This T cell receptor beta chain emerged from a study of cytomegalovirus exposure and HLA in healthy donors. Study-level findings and limits: Presence/absence analyses assumed roughly uniform sequencing depth across donors. Researchers reported that a few CMV-associated chains were confirmed in vitro as CMV antigen-specific. In a later analysis, compared with equally common non-associated chains, HLA-associated beta chains were more expanded. For cytomegalovirus status, the classifier reportedly gave diagnoses with high specificity and sensitivity.

Amplification used 60 Vbeta primers and 13 Jbeta primers. Some clones are missing from TCRdb's copy, which holds only in-frame ones; the method was immunoSEQ multiplex PCR. The sample has around 110,000 clones, approximately 79% seen once. As for this clone: Its antigen is as yet unknown.

The V gene's germline CDR1 is SGHDN and CDR2 FVKESK. The CDR3 length is 17 residues. Trimming took 0 bases from V and 4 from J; bases not matched to a gene: 10. The clonotype was recovered from a woman in her thirties or forties in good health and CMV-seropositive. The specimen sequenced was PBMCs. The rearrangement joins TRBV14 to TRBJ2-3; 7 nucleotides line up with TRBD1. The CDR3 DNA is TGTGCCAGCAGCCAAGATAGTATTACAGGGGTCCCAGATACGCAGTATTTT. Protein: CASSQDSITGVPDTQYF.